The clone carrying this TCR beta chain appeared a few times. As yet, its antigen is unknown. This entry is derived from a study of beta chain features in type 1 diabetes. Whole-study findings and limits: Sequencing of cDNA might inflate the share of cells that strongly express TCR.

Germline lookup yields CDR1 SGHTA and CDR2 FQGNSA. CDR3 length: 15 residues. Trimming cost V 3 bases and J 4 bases; bases outside gene matches: 5. Reverse transcription of all isolated RNA meant that expressed TCRB transcripts were sequenced. An average of about 3.5 million reads was obtained for naive, central memory and regulatory T cell samples. Only in-frame clones appear in the TCRdb table, and some are missing; sequencing was by immunoSEQ multiplex PCR. The sample consists of under 950,000 clones, 15% to 20% of them appearing once. The clonotype was recovered from a woman younger than 30 in good health. Sequencing was done on a sample of naive CD4+ T cells from blood. The chain is built from TRBV7-2 and TRBJ2-1; 8 positions agree with TRBD2. The CDR3 bases are TGTGCCAGCAGCTTTCGGCGGGGGGTTTACAATGAGCAGTTCTTC. This gives the protein CASSFRRGVYNEQFF. Using reference TRBV7-2 and TRBJ2-1 for the parts outside the CDR3, the full variable domain is GAGVSQSPSNKVTEKGKDVELRCDPISGHTALYWYRQSLGQGLEFLIYFQGNSAPDKSGLPSDRFSAERTGGSVSTLTIQRTQQEDSAVYLCASSFRRGVYNEQFFGPGTRLTVL.